A single sample gave rise to the 15 T cell receptor beta chains below, sequenced in a study of cytomegalovirus exposure and HLA in healthy donors (dated by TCRdb to 2017 to 2019). Library prep was done by the immunoSEQ multiplex PCR assay. The multiplex PCR relied on a mix of 60 forward primers for TCR Vbeta segments and 13 reverse primers for TCR Jbeta segments. Here the immuneACCESS table is served through TCRdb, limited to in-frame sequences with V and J called. Missing clones are a known gap in these copies; in checked studies unresolved V genes cover under half, and the rest lacks a known reason. In this sample the table shows approximately 81,000 clones, 74% of which occur a single time. Of the sample, 7.5% to 9.5% falls within the top ten clones. Sequencing was performed on PBMCs. These receptors were obtained from a middle-aged man in good health and CMV-seropositive.

The CDR3, as DNA: TGTGCCAGCAGTTTATCTAGCCCCCCGGCCGGGGAGCTGTTTTTT. Encoded protein: CASSLSSPPAGELFF. J is TRBJ2-2 and V is TRBV27; D is ambiguous. V lost 0 bases, J lost 6 bases, and 11 bases lay in between. Germline V gives CDR1 MNHEY, CDR2 SMNVEV (reference sequence). This CDR3 contains 15 residues.

V is TRBV19 and J is TRBJ2-5; TRBD2 aligns across 16 bases. The CDR3 loop spans 16 amino acids. CDR1 is LNHDA and CDR2 is SQIVND in the germline V gene (reference sequence). The trim removed 5 bases at V and 5 bases at J, leaving 5 bases unmatched. The CDR3 protein is CASSPSGLAGGETQYF. The CDR3 DNA reads TGTGCCAGTAGTCCCTCGGGACTAGCGGGGGGGGAGACCCAGTACTTC.

This clone was seen more than once but under ten times. The chain carries TRBV27 and TRBJ1-2; D remains unclear. With 6 bases removed from V and 0 bases from J, the gap between germline ends came to 8 bases. Germline CDR1 is MNHEY and CDR2 is SMNVEV (reference sequence). This CDR3 is built from 13 residues. The CDR3 DNA reads TGTGCCAGCAGACCCACAGCTAACTATGGCTACACCTTC. Translating it yields CASRPTANYGYTF.

J is TRBJ1-1 and V is TRBV6-6; D is uncertain. Trimming removed 2 bases at V and 1 base at J, with 5 bases between. The CDR3 sequence is 13 residues long. The germline gives CDR1 MNHNY, CDR2 SVGAGI (reference sequence). For the CDR3, the DNA is TGTGCCAGCAGTTACACCGGGAACACTGAAGCTTTCTTT. Its translation is CASSYTGNTEAFF.

The chain recombines TRBV7-2 with TRBJ1-5; the D gene is possibly TRBD1 (6 bases). Germline CDR1 reads SGHTA; CDR2 reads FQGNSA. CDR3 length: 13 residues. The V end lost 11 bases, the J end lost 6 bases, and 17 bases lay between the germline ends. The CDR3 spells CASCEGGGQPQHF. The CDR3 coding sequence is TGTGCCTCCTGCGAGGGAGGGGGTCAGCCCCAGCATTTT.

Regarding this clone: The CDR3 end shows no conserved phenylalanine or tryptophan, and so a read error is likely. The chain combines TRBV2 with TRBJ1-2, with 9 positions matching TRBD1. This CDR3 spans 13 amino acids. Germline assignment: CDR1 SNHLY and CDR2 FYNNEI. The V and J ends lost 6 bases and 6 bases, in that order; junction bases with no gene match: 5. CDR3 region: CASRLGTGNGYTL. The CDR3 nucleotides read TGTGCCAGCAGACTCGGGACAGGGAATGGCTACACCCTC.

The rearrangement uses TRBV5-6 and TRBJ1-5; no clear D gene. V lost 2 bases, J lost 3 bases, and 12 bases lay in between. This CDR3 spans 15 amino acids. Germline loops: CDR1 SGHDT, CDR2 YYEEEE. The CDR3 DNA reads TGTGCCAGCAGCTTAGGCGGACTTATCAATCAGCCCCAGCATTTT. It codes for CASSLGGLINQPQHF. The complete variable domain, with remaining parts taken from reference TRBV5-6 and TRBJ1-5, reads DAGVTQSPTHLIKTRGQQVTLRCSPKSGHDTVSWYQQALGQGPQFIFQYYEEEERQRGNFPDRFSGHQFPNYSSELNVNALLLGDSALYLCASSLGGLINQPQHFGDGTRLSIL.

This clone occurred once. This chain joins TRBV6-5 and TRBJ2-1, with 15 bases identical to TRBD2. The germline gives CDR1 MNHEY, CDR2 SVGAGI. CDR3 length: 14 residues. V trimming: 8 bases; J trimming: 8 bases; junction bases outside the gene matches: 4. CDR3 nucleotide sequence: TGTGCCAGCGGGACTAGCGGGGGGTGGGATGAGCAGTTCTTC. Amino acid sequence: CASGTSGGWDEQFF.

The rearrangement links TRBV5-6 to TRBJ2-7, with 7 bases identical to TRBD1. J was trimmed by 3 bases and V by 1 base; bases with no gene match: 4. CDR3 size: 14 residues. The germline CDR1 and CDR2 sequences are SGHDT and YYEEEE. This CDR3 is CASSLMGQSYEQYF. In nucleotides, the CDR3 is TGTGCCAGCAGCTTGATGGGACAGAGCTACGAGCAGTACTTC.

The CDR3 here is CSVGQGLQETQYF. For the CDR3, the DNA is TGCAGCGTTGGGCAGGGGCTCCAAGAGACCCAGTACTTC. The chain links TRBV29-1 to TRBJ2-5, with a tentative D call TRBD1 (6 bases). CDR3 length: 13 residues. V was clipped by 4 bases and J by 1 base, with 10 bases between them. Germline V gives CDR1 SQVTM, CDR2 ANQGSEA.

The chain carries TRBV10-1 and TRBJ1-3, with a possible D match to TRBD1 (5 bases). The CDR3 is 11 residues long. In germline, CDR1 is WNHNN, CDR2 SYGVQD (reference sequence). V dropped 10 bases and J dropped 9 bases, with 13 bases sitting between them. In nucleotides, the CDR3 is TGCGCCACGGGACGGAGGGTCACCATATATTTT. It encodes CATGRRVTIYF.

The rearrangement links TRBV5-6 to TRBJ2-1; D not resolved. This CDR3 spans 13 amino acids. CDR1 is SGHDT and CDR2 is YYEEEE in the germline V gene. The V end was cut by 2 bases, the J end by 8 bases, with 11 bases between. The CDR3: CASSFWQAHEQFF. CDR3 coding DNA: TGTGCCAGCAGCTTTTGGCAGGCACATGAGCAGTTCTTC.

In DNA form, the CDR3 reads TGCGCCAGCAGCTTGGGTACGGGGAGCAATCAGCCCCAGCATTTT. Translation: CASSLGTGSNQPQHF. The chain employs TRBV5-1 and TRBJ1-5; D unclear. V was cut by 0 bases and J by 1 base, with 8 bases left in between. CDR1 and CDR2 (germline): SGHRS, YFSETQ. CDR3 length equals 15 residues.

The V and J genes are TRBV2 and TRBJ2-2; 9 positions match TRBD1. V shed 6 bases and J 6 bases; nucleotides not matched to a gene: 14. From germline, CDR1 is SNHLY and CDR2 FYNNEI. There are 17 residues in the CDR3. CDR3 sequence reads: CASRIFRDRALAGELFF. The CDR3 DNA reads TGTGCCAGCAGAATTTTTAGGGACAGGGCTTTGGCCGGGGAGCTGTTTTTT.

V usage is TRBV6-1 and J usage is TRBJ2-4; tentative D call: TRBD2 (5 bases). Per the germline V gene, CDR1 is MNHNS and CDR2 is SASEGT. V shed 2 bases and J shed 9 bases, with 11 bases lying between them. The CDR3 is 13 residues long. The CDR3 coding sequence is TGTGCCAGCAGTGAACTACACGCGGGCATTCAGTACTTC. Protein product: CASSELHAGIQYF.